Below, 27 T cell receptor beta chains from the same sample are listed, as sequenced in a study of blood T cell repertoires in COVID-19. Sequencing was performed with immunoSEQ multiplex PCR; in TCRdb, only in-frame clones are kept and a portion is missing. There are roughly 200,000 clones in the sample; roughly 80% occur only once, and approximately 10% lies in the top ten. Sequencing was done on a sample of peripheral blood. Source of these receptors: an elderly woman with COVID-19, enrolled during active disease.

The chain combines TRBV2 with TRBJ2-2, with 10 bases that match TRBD1. Germline-derived CDR1 and CDR2 are SNHLY and FYNNEI. This CDR3 is built from 16 residues. J gave up 0 bases and V 6 bases, and 4 bases lay outside the gene matches. The CDR3 protein is CASSQTGGANTGELFF. CDR3 coding DNA: TGTGCCAGCAGCCAGACAGGGGGCGCGAACACCGGGGAGCTGTTTTTT.

This clone was counted a single time. The chain is built from TRBV2 and TRBJ2-1; TRBD1 matches at 7 bases. The CDR3 spans 14 residues. Germline CDR1 SNHLY, CDR2 FYNNEI. V trimming: 7 bases; J trimming: 3 bases; junction bases outside the gene matches: 6. The CDR3 nucleotides read TGTGCCAGCAATAGCGCAGGGGGCTACAATGAGCAGTTCTTC. Residues: CASNSAGGYNEQFF.

The chain recombines TRBV7-2 with TRBJ2-5; TRBD2 aligns across 9 bases. Germline loops: CDR1 SGHTA, CDR2 FQGNSA. Germline trimming cut 4 bases from V and 2 bases from J; bases unmatched to any gene: 8. This CDR3 comprises 16 residues. The DNA for the CDR3 is TGTGCCAGCAGCTCGCGGGGTAGCGGGGGACAAGAGACCCAGTACTTC. This sequence encodes CASSSRGSGGQETQYF.

V usage is TRBV5-1 and J usage is TRBJ2-2, with D perhaps TRBD2 (5 bases). The CDR3 is 15 residues long. Trimming cost V 2 bases and J 6 bases, with 14 bases left between them. CDR1 SGHRS and CDR2 YFSETQ come from the germline V gene. CDR3 nucleotides: TGCGCCAGCAGCTTTTCCGTCGGGGTAGCCGGGGAGCTGTTTTTT. This gives the protein CASSFSVGVAGELFF.

This clone has a single count. The same CDR3 also results from other DNA sequences found in this sample. The genes are TRBV7-2 and TRBJ2-3; 15 positions match TRBD2. This CDR3 comprises 16 residues. CDR1 is SGHTA and CDR2 is FQGNSA in the germline V gene. V trimming: 5 bases; J trimming: 4 bases; junction bases outside the gene matches: 4. CDR3 nucleotide sequence: TGTGCCAGCAGCCCGGGACTAGCGGGGGGTTCAGATACGCAGTATTTT. Protein: CASSPGLAGGSDTQYF.

The chain recombines TRBV27 with TRBJ1-1; the match to TRBD1 covers 7 bases. Germline V lookup: CDR1 MNHEY, CDR2 SMNVEV (reference sequence). V shed 3 bases, J shed 2 bases, and the junction held 15 bases outside the gene matches. This CDR3 has 18 residues. The CDR3 DNA sequence: TGTGCCAGCAGTTTCACCCCACCATCCGGGACAGTAAACACTGAAGCTTTCTTT. As protein: CASSFTPPSGTVNTEAFF.

This clone has just a few counts. The chain joins TRBV9 to TRBJ2-7; weak D call: TRBD1 (5 bases). The length of the CDR3 is 16 residues. Germline V gene sequence: CDR1 SGDLS, CDR2 YYNGEE. V was pared by 0 bases and J by 5 bases, with 18 bases between. CDR3 coding DNA: TGTGCCAGCAGCGTAGTTGGGGCCGGAAGGTATGACGAGCAGTACTTC. Residues: CASSVVGAGRYDEQYF.

The rearrangement uses TRBV12-3 or TRBV12-4 and TRBJ2-3; D remains unclear. CDR3 length: 13 residues. Trimming shortened V by 5 bases and J by 3 bases, and 9 bases separated the two germline ends. The CDR3 DNA is TGTGCCAGCAGTCCCCAACAAACAGATACGCAGTATTTT. This encodes CASSPQQTDTQYF.

This chain connects TRBV5-1 to TRBJ2-3; the D gene is possibly TRBD2 (6 bases). The length of the CDR3 is 17 residues. The V gene's germline CDR1 is SGHRS and CDR2 YFSETQ. Deletions cut 5 bases from V and 3 bases from J, with 22 bases between. For the CDR3, the DNA is TGCGCCAGCAGATCTGGGGCGGGGCAGGTGATAACAGATACGCAGTATTTT. Its translation: CASRSGAGQVITDTQYF.

V is TRBV7-9 and J is TRBJ2-7; perhaps TRBD1 as D (6 bases). CDR1 and CDR2 (germline): SEHNR, FQNEAQ (reference sequence). The CDR3 is 13 residues long. V lost 5 bases to trimming and J lost 3 bases, with 11 bases between them. The CDR3 DNA follows: TGTGCCAGCAGCATCTTACAGGGCTACGAGCAGTACTTC. Translated, it gives CASSILQGYEQYF.

V is TRBV30 and J is TRBJ2-7; D is undetermined. Germline V CDR1 and CDR2: GTSNPN, SVGIG (reference sequence). The ends were cut back, 3 bases at V and 1 base at J, with 7 bases in the middle. The CDR3 has 12 residues. CDR3 region: CAWRELSYEQYF. DNA of the CDR3: TGTGCCTGGAGGGAGTTATCCTACGAGCAGTACTTC.

This chain joins TRBV11-2 and TRBJ2-5; 10 positions match TRBD1. Germline CDR1 reads SGHAT; CDR2 reads FQNNGV. V gave up 1 base and J gave up 3 bases; unmatched junction bases: 14. This CDR3 is 19 amino acids long. As DNA, the CDR3 is TGTGCCAGCAGCTTAGCTAGGGGCGGGACGGGGACAGGGGAAGAGACCCAGTACTTC. It translates to CASSLARGGTGTGEETQYF.

The chain carries TRBV18 and TRBJ1-1; D gene unclear. CDR3 length: 15 amino acids. The ends were cut back, 3 bases at V and 3 bases at J, with 14 bases in the middle. Looked up from germline, CDR1 is KGHSH and CDR2 is LQKENI. The CDR3 bases are TGTGCCAGCTCACCGGAAGTTAAGAGGGACACTGAAGCTTTCTTT. As protein: CASSPEVKRDTEAFF.

V and J are TRBV4-1 and TRBJ2-4; 7 bases map to TRBD1. The CDR3 covers 15 residues. V lost 1 base to trimming and J lost 8 bases; unmatched junction nucleotides: 8. The germline V gene has CDR1 MGHRA and CDR2 YSYEKL. The CDR3 here is CASSQVGDRADIQYF. The CDR3 region has the DNA TGCGCCAGCAGCCAAGTTGGAGACAGGGCGGACATTCAGTACTTC.

The rearrangement joins TRBV6-4 to TRBJ2-1; TRBD2 agrees at 7 bases. CDR3 size: 16 residues. V shed 2 bases and J 6 bases; nucleotides not matched to a gene: 10. CDR1 is MRHNA and CDR2 is SNTAGT in the germline V gene. CDR3 in amino acids: CASSDPGLLKPNEQFF. The CDR3 DNA is TGTGCCAGCAGTGACCCGGGACTACTAAAGCCCAATGAGCAGTTCTTC.

This chain links TRBV5-4 with TRBJ2-7, with a tentative D call TRBD1 (6 bases). The germline V gene encodes CDR1 SGHNT and CDR2 YYREEE (reference sequence). Between the trimmed V and J ends, which lost 2 bases and 1 base, there was a span of 10 bases. The CDR3 extends over 14 amino acids. CDR3 in amino acids: CASSFGGQSYEQYF. The CDR3 bases are TGTGCCAGCAGCTTTGGGGGCCAATCCTACGAGCAGTACTTC.

V is TRBV11-2 and J is TRBJ1-2, with a tentative D call TRBD1 (5 bases). Germline values: CDR1 SGHAT, CDR2 FQNNGV. This CDR3 is 15 amino acids long. V was shortened by 1 base and J by 4 bases, with 13 bases between the two germline ends. The CDR3 sequence: CASSLAGHLIYGYTF. CDR3 in DNA: TGTGCCAGCAGCTTAGCTGGACATTTAATCTATGGCTACACCTTC.

J is TRBJ1-5 and V is TRBV20-1, with D perhaps matching TRBD1 (5 bases). The length of the CDR3 is 12 residues. V gave up 3 bases and J gave up 9 bases, with 12 bases separating them. Germline-derived CDR1 and CDR2 are DFQATT and SNEGSKA (reference sequence). The CDR3 reads CSASGGLRPQHF. As DNA, the CDR3 is TGCAGTGCTAGTGGGGGACTCCGGCCCCAGCATTTT.

The rearrangement joins TRBV10-3 to TRBJ1-4, with TRBD1 as a possible D gene (5 bases). The CDR3 sequence is 15 residues long. Germline assignment: CDR1 ENHRY and CDR2 SYGVKD. The ends were cut back, 0 bases at V and 8 bases at J, with 13 bases in the middle. This CDR3 reads CAISESGRGEEKLFF. The CDR3 DNA is TGTGCCATCAGTGAGTCGGGGCGGGGTGAAGAAAAACTGTTTTTT.

The rearrangement joins TRBV2 to TRBJ1-5; no clear D gene. Germline V gives CDR1 SNHLY, CDR2 FYNNEI. CDR3 size: 13 residues. Trimming shortened V by 5 bases and J by 2 bases, and 7 bases separated the two germline ends. DNA of the CDR3: TGTGCCAGCAGTATCGGAGGCAATCAGCCCCAGCATTTT. This gives the protein CASSIGGNQPQHF.

V is TRBV11-3 and J is TRBJ2-7, with TRBD2 as a possible D gene (6 bases). Per germline, CDR1 SGHNT and CDR2 YENEEA. The V and J ends lost 6 bases and 3 bases respectively, with 12 bases between them. This CDR3 is 13 amino acids long. CDR3: CASSFSGFYEQYF. CDR3 nucleotides: TGTGCCAGCAGTTTTAGCGGATTCTACGAGCAGTACTTC.

The genes are TRBV5-1 and TRBJ2-7; TRBD1 aligns across 8 bases. V was clipped by 0 bases and J by 0 bases; unmatched bases: 5. Germline-derived CDR1 and CDR2 are SGHRS and YFSETQ. The CDR3 covers 16 residues. For the CDR3, the DNA is TGCGCCAGCAGCTTGGCCAGGGGGCTGGGCTCCTACGAGCAGTACGTC. The encoded protein is CASSLARGLGSYEQYV.

This chain connects TRBV5-4 to TRBJ2-6, with D possibly matching TRBD2 (6 bases). The CDR3 is 15 residues long. The V gene's germline CDR1 is SGHNT and CDR2 YYREEE (reference sequence). Between the trimmed V and J ends, which lost 4 bases and 0 bases, there was a span of 8 bases. For the CDR3, the DNA is TGTGCCAGCAGCCCCGGGGGCTCTGGGGCCAACGTCCTGACTTTC. It specifies CASSPGGSGANVLTF. The variable domain in full, completed from reference TRBV5-4 and TRBJ2-6, reads ETGVTQSPTHLIKTRGQQVTLRCSSQSGHNTVSWYQQALGQGPQFIFQYYREEENGRGNFPPRFSGLQFPNYSSELNVNALELDDSALYLCASSPGGSGANVLTFGAGSRLTVL.

This clone was found a few times. The V and J genes are TRBV7-2 and TRBJ2-4; 7 nucleotides match TRBD2. The V gene's germline CDR1 is SGHTA and CDR2 FQGNSA. The CDR3 loop spans 14 amino acids. Trimming took 6 bases from V and 8 from J; bases not matched to a gene: 10. The CDR3 DNA follows: TGTGCCAGCAGTCTTAGTCCTAGCGGCGACATTCAGTACTTC. Amino acid sequence: CASSLSPSGDIQYF.

There are a few counts of this clone. The V gene is TRBV29-1, the J gene TRBJ2-1; D may be TRBD2 (6 bases). Deletions cut 7 bases from V and 8 bases from J, with 15 bases between. CDR1 is SQVTM and CDR2 is ANQGSEA in the germline V gene. CDR3 size: 12 residues. In DNA, the CDR3 is TGCAGCGGCGGACGACTAGTAGATGAGCAGTTCTTC. Translation: CSGGRLVDEQFF.

Only one count was recorded for this clone. This chain connects TRBV7-2 to TRBJ2-1, with D possibly TRBD2 on 7 matching bases. Trimming shortened V by 1 base and J by 8 bases, and 12 bases separated the two germline ends. The CDR3 consists of 14 residues. Germline V gene data show CDR1 as SGHTA and CDR2 as FQGNSA. CDR3: CASSLVGGRDEQFF. CDR3 DNA sequence: TGTGCCAGCAGCTTAGTGGGGGGGCGGGATGAGCAGTTCTTC.

The V and J genes are TRBV27 and TRBJ1-6, with D unclear. Between the trimmed V and J ends, which lost 4 bases and 5 bases, there was a span of 15 bases. The CDR3 extends over 16 amino acids. Germline V gene lookup returns CDR1 MNHEY and CDR2 SMNVEV (reference sequence). The CDR3 sequence is CASSSPSRADNSPLHF. DNA of the CDR3: TGTGCCAGCAGTTCCCCTTCTCGTGCGGATAATTCACCCCTCCACTTT.